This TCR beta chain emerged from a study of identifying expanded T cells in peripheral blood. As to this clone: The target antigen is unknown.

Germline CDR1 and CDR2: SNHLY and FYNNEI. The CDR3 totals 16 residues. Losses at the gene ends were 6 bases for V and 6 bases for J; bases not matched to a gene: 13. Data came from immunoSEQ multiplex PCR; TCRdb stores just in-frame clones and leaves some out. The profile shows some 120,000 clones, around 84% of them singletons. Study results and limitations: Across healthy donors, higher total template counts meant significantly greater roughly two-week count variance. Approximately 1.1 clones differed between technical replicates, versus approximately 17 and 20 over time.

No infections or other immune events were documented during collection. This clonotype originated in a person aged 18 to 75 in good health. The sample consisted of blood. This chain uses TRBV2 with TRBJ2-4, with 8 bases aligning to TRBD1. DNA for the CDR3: TGTGCCAGCAGGTCGGGCCGAGGACAGGGCGCAAACATTCAGTACTTC. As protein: CASRSGRGQGANIQYF.